The sequence of this TCR beta chain was determined in a study of beta chain features in type 1 diabetes. Overall study results and limits: Across all four CD4+ subsets, people with type 1 diabetes showed modestly shorter TCRB CDR3s.

The single heparinised draw taken from each donor contained around 120 mL of blood on average. Turning to this clone: Its antigen is undetermined.

The isolated RNA, all of it, was reverse transcribed, so expressed TCRB transcripts were what got sequenced. Data came from immunoSEQ multiplex PCR; TCRdb stores just in-frame clones and leaves some out. The table includes approximately 150,000 clones, approximately 10% detected once. After removal of 5 bases from V and 3 bases from J, the junction contained 4 bases not matched to a gene. Germline V CDR1 and CDR2: SGHTA, FQGNSA. The CDR3 has 14 residues. This clonotype originated in a man aged 25-40 years with type 1 diabetes. The rearrangement joins TRBV7-2 to TRBJ1-5, with TRBD1 identical over 7 bases. The sample comprised central memory CD4+ T cells from blood. In nucleotides, the CDR3 is TGTGCCAGCAGCCCGGGACAGAACAATCAGCCCCAGCATTTT. Translation gives CASSPGQNNQPQHF.